The 28 T cell receptor beta chains given below trace back to one sample, sequenced in a study of blood T cell repertoires in COVID-19. Assay: immunoSEQ multiplex PCR; the TCRdb copy retains only in-frame clones and omits some. The data hold some 64,000 clones, with approximately 72% observed a single time. Sequencing was carried out using peripheral blood. Receptors originate from a woman aged 70-85 years with COVID-19, enrolled during active disease.

The sample holds a few counts of this clone. The chain combines TRBV29-1 with TRBJ2-1, with 16 bases identical to TRBD2. Germline V lookup: CDR1 SQVTM, CDR2 ANQGSEA. V lost 4 bases to trimming and J lost 8 bases; unmatched junction nucleotides: 11. This CDR3 comprises 17 residues. The DNA for the CDR3 is TGCAGCGTTGGGGGACAGGGGACTAGCGGGAGGGCGGATGAGCAGTTCTTC. Translating gives CSVGGQGTSGRADEQFF.

The V and J genes are TRBV7-3 and TRBJ1-1; TRBD1 matches 9 bases. CDR1 and CDR2 (germline): SGHTA, FQGTGA. V was clipped by 2 bases and J by 1 base; unmatched bases: 2. This CDR3 contains 15 residues. As DNA, the CDR3 is TGTGCCAGCAGCTTATCGGGACAGGGGAACACTGAAGCTTTCTTT. Translated, it gives CASSLSGQGNTEAFF.

The chain couples TRBV25-1 to TRBJ2-3; 10 nucleotides match TRBD2. The CDR3 runs to 16 residues. Losses at the gene ends were 6 bases for V and 4 bases for J; bases not matched to a gene: 10. Germline V gene lookup returns CDR1 MGHDK and CDR2 SYGVNS. This CDR3 is CASRPHSGGGPDTQYF. CDR3 bases: TGTGCCAGCAGGCCCCACAGCGGGGGGGGCCCAGATACGCAGTATTTT.

This clone was counted once. This chain connects TRBV4-1 to TRBJ1-2; the D gene is possibly TRBD1 (5 bases). The CDR3 runs to 14 residues. Germline V lookup: CDR1 MGHRA, CDR2 YSYEKL. V dropped 3 bases and J dropped 4 bases, with 12 bases sitting between them. In DNA form, the CDR3 reads TGCGCCAGCAGCCATGCGACAGAAAGCTATGGCTACACCTTC. Encoded protein: CASSHATESYGYTF.

The chain joins TRBV6-1 to TRBJ2-1; no definite D call. The germline V gene encodes CDR1 MNHNS and CDR2 SASEGT. The V end was cut by 3 bases, the J end by 8 bases, with 11 bases between. CDR3 length: 13 residues. The CDR3 sequence: CASSERRLDEQFF. For the CDR3, the DNA is TGTGCCAGCAGTGAGCGACGACTCGATGAGCAGTTCTTC.

CDR3 DNA: TGTGCCACCCGAAAAGAGAGCGGGAGCAATGAGCAGTTCTTC. It specifies CATRKESGSNEQFF. This chain uses TRBV6-5 with TRBJ2-1; 8 nucleotides align to TRBD2. The CDR3 length is 14 residues. The J segment lost 6 bases and the V segment lost 10 bases, leaving 11 bases of the junction unmatched. Looked up from germline, CDR1 is MNHEY and CDR2 is SVGAGI.

This chain uses TRBV5-6 with TRBJ2-1; 12 bases line up with TRBD2. V trimming: 0 bases; J trimming: 6 bases; junction bases outside the gene matches: 4. This CDR3 contains 16 residues. Germline V gene sequence: CDR1 SGHDT, CDR2 YYEEEE. CDR3 amino acids: CASSLETSGSLNEQFF. The CDR3 DNA follows: TGTGCCAGCAGCTTGGAGACTAGCGGGAGTCTCAATGAGCAGTTCTTC.

A single count supports this clone. V gene TRBV5-6 combines with J gene TRBJ1-2; D perhaps matches TRBD1 (6 bases). Trimming cost V 1 base and J 4 bases, with 11 bases left between them. Germline CDR1 is SGHDT and CDR2 is YYEEEE. The CDR3 is made up of 14 amino acids. The CDR3 loop is CASSLSGTTYGYTF. Written as DNA, the CDR3 is TGTGCCAGCAGCTTGTCCGGGACAACCTATGGCTACACCTTC.

This clone was seen a handful of times. The chain joins TRBV13 to TRBJ2-6; 14 bases are a match to TRBD2. CDR3 size: 18 residues. With V trimmed by 5 bases and J by 2 bases, 5 bases remained unmatched. Germline-derived CDR1 and CDR2 are PRHDT and FYEKMQ (reference sequence). The CDR3 coding sequence is TGTGCCAGCAGCCTCCTGGGACTAGCGGGAGCTGGGGCCAACGTCCTGACTTTC. It yields the protein CASSLLGLAGAGANVLTF.

CDR3 nucleotide sequence: TGTGCCAGTAGTATAGACCAATTCCGGGACAGGGGGGGCGAGCAGTACGTC. Translation: CASSIDQFRDRGGEQYV. The genes are TRBV19 and TRBJ2-7; TRBD1 aligns across 11 bases. The CDR3 runs to 17 residues. Trimming cost V 0 bases and J 6 bases; bases outside gene matches: 10. Germline V gene lookup returns CDR1 LNHDA and CDR2 SQIVND (reference sequence).

This rearrangement joins TRBV7-9 to TRBJ1-1; a weak D match, TRBD1 (5 bases). The CDR3 is 15 amino acids. CDR1 and CDR2 from the germline V gene are SEHNR and FQNEAQ (reference sequence). V lost 5 bases to trimming and J lost 4 bases, with 17 bases between them. Written as DNA, the CDR3 is TGTGCCAGCAGCCTCGGGGGAGGTCGGCCCACTGAAGCTTTCTTT. This codes for CASSLGGGRPTEAFF.

The chain joins TRBV28 to TRBJ1-3; the D gene is possibly TRBD1 (6 bases). CDR1 is MDHEN and CDR2 is SYDVKM in the germline V gene. The CDR3 runs 13 residues. The V and J ends lost 5 bases and 4 bases respectively, with 9 bases between them. The CDR3 coding sequence is TGTGCCAGCAGTGAGGGGGGGGGAAACACCATATATTTT. Translating it yields CASSEGGGNTIYF.

The gene calls are TRBV27 and TRBJ1-2; weak D call: TRBD1 (5 bases). CDR1 is MNHEY and CDR2 is SMNVEV in the germline V gene (reference sequence). Trimming pared 2 bases from V and 9 bases from J, leaving 16 bases between. This CDR3 is built from 14 residues. CDR3 protein: CASSLKFRGWSYTF. The CDR3 nucleotides read TGTGCCAGCAGTTTAAAATTTAGGGGCTGGAGCTACACCTTC.

The genes are TRBV4-3 and TRBJ1-2; D unclear. With 0 bases removed from V and 7 bases from J, the gap between germline ends came to 9 bases. Germline V CDR1 and CDR2: LGHNA, YSLEER. The CDR3 sequence is 13 residues long. The CDR3 reads CASSQDYEAGYTF. The CDR3 nucleotides read TGCGCCAGCAGCCAAGACTATGAGGCTGGCTACACCTTC.

The chain carries TRBV9 and TRBJ2-2; D might be TRBD1 (5 bases). This CDR3 contains 14 residues. Germline CDR1 reads SGDLS; CDR2 reads YYNGEE. The V gene lost 4 bases and the J gene lost 6 bases, with 13 bases spanning the gap. The CDR3 reads CASSQSWGPGELFF. The CDR3 nucleotides read TGTGCCAGCAGCCAGTCCTGGGGCCCCGGGGAGCTGTTTTTT.

The chain links TRBV19 to TRBJ2-3; D is unresolved. Per germline, CDR1 LNHDA and CDR2 SQIVND (reference sequence). The CDR3 loop spans 13 amino acids. Trimming cost V 1 base and J 4 bases, with 6 bases left between them. This CDR3 reads CASSIGLADTQYF. As DNA, the CDR3 is TGTGCCAGTAGTATAGGTCTCGCAGATACGCAGTATTTT.

This clone has only a few counts. The J gene is TRBJ1-3, the V gene TRBV5-1; no firm D call. The CDR3 has 14 residues. The germline V gene encodes CDR1 SGHRS and CDR2 YFSETQ. V lost 4 bases and J lost 3, with 11 bases in between. The CDR3 is CASSLGGVGNTIYF. The CDR3 DNA reads TGCGCCAGCAGCCTCGGCGGGGTTGGAAACACCATATATTTT.

CDR3 in DNA: TGCGCCAGCAGCTTGGGATTTGAGGGAAACACCATATATTTT. The encoded protein is CASSLGFEGNTIYF. J is TRBJ1-3 and V is TRBV5-1; D ambiguous. Looked up from germline, CDR1 is SGHRS and CDR2 is YFSETQ. Trimming stripped 0 bases from V and 4 bases from J, with 8 bases between. CDR3 length: 14 residues.

The rearrangement joins TRBV7-9 to TRBJ2-7, with D maybe TRBD1 (5 bases). This CDR3 has 14 amino acids. Germline V CDR1 and CDR2: SEHNR, FQNEAQ (reference sequence). Trimming left V 3 bases short and J 5 bases short, with 14 bases between. The CDR3 coding sequence is TGTGCCAGCAGCTTCTTGGGGCTCCTCCACGAGCAGTACTTC. This gives the protein CASSFLGLLHEQYF.

The V and J genes are TRBV18 and TRBJ2-5, with D perhaps TRBD2 (5 bases). This CDR3 has 15 amino acids. CDR1 is KGHSH and CDR2 is LQKENI in the germline V gene. V lost 0 bases, J lost 5 bases, and 13 bases lay in between. The CDR3 nucleotides are TGTGCCAGCTCACCACCGATGGGGAGTCGGGAGACCCAGTACTTC. Translation: CASSPPMGSRETQYF.

This clone was counted between two and nine times. The rearrangement links TRBV2 to TRBJ2-1; TRBD2 might be the D (5 bases). This CDR3 spans 14 amino acids. V lost 6 bases and J 1 base, leaving 10 bases between the germline ends. Germline lookup yields CDR1 SNHLY and CDR2 FYNNEI. CDR3 region: CASRARRSYNEQFF. The CDR3 region has the DNA TGTGCCAGCAGGGCGCGGAGGTCCTACAATGAGCAGTTCTTC.

This sequence joins TRBV4-3 and TRBJ2-7, with D uncertain. The germline gives CDR1 LGHNA, CDR2 YSLEER. V was cut by 3 bases and J by 0 bases, with 12 bases left in between. This CDR3 region has 15 residues. For the CDR3, the DNA is TGCGCCAGCAGCCAGATTCTAGGTCCCTCCTACGAGCAGTACTTC. Encoded protein: CASSQILGPSYEQYF.

This clone turned up a few times. The V gene is TRBV28, the J gene TRBJ1-6, with TRBD1 matching over 7 bases. V shed 4 bases and J 4 bases; nucleotides not matched to a gene: 4. The germline V gene has CDR1 MDHEN and CDR2 SYDVKM. This CDR3 region has 15 residues. As DNA, the CDR3 is TGTGCCAGCAGTTCGACAGGGAGATATAATTCACCCCTCCACTTT. The encoded protein is CASSSTGRYNSPLHF.

The chain combines TRBV9 with TRBJ1-2; 9 bases are a match to TRBD1. The CDR3 has 15 residues. With 3 bases clipped from V and 4 bases from J, the junction kept 7 bases outside the gene matches. CDR1 is SGDLS and CDR2 is YYNGEE in the germline V gene. The CDR3 protein is CASSGDRAFGYGYTF. In DNA, the CDR3 is TGTGCCAGCAGCGGGGACAGGGCTTTTGGCTATGGCTACACCTTC.

The V call is TRBV28, the J call TRBJ2-7; 9 nucleotides line up with TRBD1. V shed 4 bases, J shed 0 bases, and the junction held 7 bases outside the gene matches. Per germline, CDR1 MDHEN and CDR2 SYDVKM. The length of the CDR3 is 16 residues. CDR3 sequence: CASSSQDRGSSYEQYF. In nucleotides, the CDR3 is TGTGCCAGCAGTTCCCAGGACAGGGGCAGCTCCTACGAGCAGTACTTC.

This clone was observed a few times. V and J are TRBV3-1 (or the pseudogene TRBV3-2) and TRBJ1-2, with 8 bases matching TRBD1. After removal of 4 bases from V and 3 bases from J, the junction contained 7 bases not matched to a gene. Germline assignment: CDR1 LGHDT and CDR2 YNNKEL (reference sequence). The CDR3 has 15 amino acids. CDR3: CASSPTTGADYGYTF. In DNA form, the CDR3 reads TGTGCCAGCAGCCCTACGACAGGGGCGGACTATGGCTACACCTTC.

The chain recombines TRBV5-6 with TRBJ1-2; maybe TRBD1 (5 bases). The germline V and J ends were trimmed by 1 base and 4 bases, with 14 bases remaining between them. The CDR3 covers 15 residues. Per the germline V gene, CDR1 is SGHDT and CDR2 is YYEEEE. The CDR3 spells CASSLWPPQGYGYTF. In DNA, the CDR3 is TGTGCCAGCAGCTTGTGGCCGCCCCAGGGCTATGGCTACACCTTC.

The chain combines TRBV5-6 with TRBJ1-1, with D possibly matching TRBD1 (6 bases). Germline-derived CDR1 and CDR2 are SGHDT and YYEEEE. V was cut by 4 bases and J by 0 bases, with 16 bases left in between. The CDR3 is 16 residues long. The CDR3 loop is CASSAPGDIMNTEAFF. CDR3 coding DNA: TGTGCCAGCAGCGCCCCAGGGGACATCATGAACACTGAAGCTTTCTTT. Looking up the rest from reference TRBV5-6 and TRBJ1-1 gives the full variable domain: DAGVTQSPTHLIKTRGQQVTLRCSPKSGHDTVSWYQQALGQGPQFIFQYYEEEERQRGNFPDRFSGHQFPNYSSELNVNALLLGDSALYLCASSAPGDIMNTEAFFGQGTRLTVV.